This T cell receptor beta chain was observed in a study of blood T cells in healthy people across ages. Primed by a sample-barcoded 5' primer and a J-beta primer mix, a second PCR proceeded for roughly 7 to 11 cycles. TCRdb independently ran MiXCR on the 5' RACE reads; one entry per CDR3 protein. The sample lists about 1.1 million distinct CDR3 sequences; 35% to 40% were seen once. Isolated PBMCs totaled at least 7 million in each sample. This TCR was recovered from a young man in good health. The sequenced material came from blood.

CDR3 DNA: TGCGCCAGCAGCTTCGGACTAGCGGACTACAATGAGCAGTACTTC. Amino acid sequence: CASSFGLADYNEQYF. V gene TRBV5-1 combines with J gene TRBJ2-1; 10 bases line up with TRBD2. The J call could be wrong; TRBJ2-7 is a better fit for the DNA end. CDR1 and CDR2 from the germline V gene are SGHRS and YFSETQ. CDR3 size: 15 residues.